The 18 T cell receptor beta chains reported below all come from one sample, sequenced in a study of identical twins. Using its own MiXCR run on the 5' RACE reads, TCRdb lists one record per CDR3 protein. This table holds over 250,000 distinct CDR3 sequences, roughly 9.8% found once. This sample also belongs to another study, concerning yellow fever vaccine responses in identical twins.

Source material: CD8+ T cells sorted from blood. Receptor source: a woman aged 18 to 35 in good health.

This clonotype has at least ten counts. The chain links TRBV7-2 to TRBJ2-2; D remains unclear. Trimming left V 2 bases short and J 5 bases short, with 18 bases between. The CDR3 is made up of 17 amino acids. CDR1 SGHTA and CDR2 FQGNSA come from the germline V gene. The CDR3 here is CASSLFEGLTVTGELFF. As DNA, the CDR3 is TGTGCCAGCAGCTTATTTGAAGGCCTGACCGTAACCGGGGAGCTGTTTTTT.

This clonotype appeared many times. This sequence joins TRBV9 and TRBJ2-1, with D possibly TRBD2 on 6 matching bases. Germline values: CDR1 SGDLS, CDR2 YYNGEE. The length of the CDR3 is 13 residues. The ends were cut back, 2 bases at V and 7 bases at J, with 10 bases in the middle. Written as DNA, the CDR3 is TGTGCCAGCAGCGTGGATCGGGGGAATGAGCAGTTCTTC. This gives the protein CASSVDRGNEQFF.

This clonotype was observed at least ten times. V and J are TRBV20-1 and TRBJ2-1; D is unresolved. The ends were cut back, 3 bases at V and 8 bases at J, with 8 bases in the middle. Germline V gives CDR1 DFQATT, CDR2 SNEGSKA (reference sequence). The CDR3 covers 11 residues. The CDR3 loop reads CSARIWYEQFF. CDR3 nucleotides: TGCAGTGCTAGGATATGGTATGAGCAGTTCTTC.

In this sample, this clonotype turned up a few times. CDR3 sequence (DNA): TGCAGTGCTAGACCATTTGACCATGGAACCTACGAGCAGTACTTC. This encodes CSARPFDHGTYEQYF. The V call is TRBV20-1, the J call TRBJ2-7; D gene unclear. The V end was cut by 2 bases, the J end by 2 bases, with 16 bases between. Germline CDR1 is DFQATT and CDR2 is SNEGSKA (reference sequence). CDR3 length: 15 residues.

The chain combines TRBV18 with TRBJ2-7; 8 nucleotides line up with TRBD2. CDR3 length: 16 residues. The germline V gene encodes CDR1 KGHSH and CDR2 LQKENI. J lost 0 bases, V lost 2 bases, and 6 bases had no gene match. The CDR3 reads CASSPSPGTSSYEQYF. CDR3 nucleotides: TGTGCCAGCTCACCATCCCCCGGGACTAGCTCCTACGAGCAGTACTTC.

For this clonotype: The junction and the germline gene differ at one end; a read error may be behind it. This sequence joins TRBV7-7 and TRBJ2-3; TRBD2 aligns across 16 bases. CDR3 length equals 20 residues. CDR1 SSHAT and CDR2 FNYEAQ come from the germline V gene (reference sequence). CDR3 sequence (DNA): TGTGCTAGCAGCGAGCCGGGACTAGCGGGGGGGTATCCCACAGAGGATACGCAGTATTTT. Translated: CASSEPGLAGGYPTEDTQYF.

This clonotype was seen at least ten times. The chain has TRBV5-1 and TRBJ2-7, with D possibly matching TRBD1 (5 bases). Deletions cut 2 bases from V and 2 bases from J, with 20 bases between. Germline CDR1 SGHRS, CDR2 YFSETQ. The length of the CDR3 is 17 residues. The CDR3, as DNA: TGCGCCAGCAGCTTTGAAGGGGCCGAGCGTTATACCTACGAGCAGTACTTC. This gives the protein CASSFEGAERYTYEQYF.

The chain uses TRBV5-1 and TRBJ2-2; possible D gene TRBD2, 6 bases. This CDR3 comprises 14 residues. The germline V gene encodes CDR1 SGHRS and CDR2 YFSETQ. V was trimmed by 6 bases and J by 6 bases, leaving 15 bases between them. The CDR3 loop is CASTPGGVAGELFF. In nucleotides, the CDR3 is TGCGCCAGCACCCCTGGAGGGGTCGCCGGGGAGCTGTTTTTT.

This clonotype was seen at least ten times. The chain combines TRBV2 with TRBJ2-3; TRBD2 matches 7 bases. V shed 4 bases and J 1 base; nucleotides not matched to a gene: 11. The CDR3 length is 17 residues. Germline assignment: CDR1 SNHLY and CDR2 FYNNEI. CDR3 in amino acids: CASSVPSSGAGTDTQYF. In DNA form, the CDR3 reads TGTGCCAGCAGTGTACCTTCGAGCGGGGCAGGCACAGATACGCAGTATTTT.

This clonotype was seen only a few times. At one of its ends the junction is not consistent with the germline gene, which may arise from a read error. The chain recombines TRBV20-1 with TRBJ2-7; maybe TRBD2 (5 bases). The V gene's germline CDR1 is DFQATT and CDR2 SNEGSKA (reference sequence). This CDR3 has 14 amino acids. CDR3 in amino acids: CSASRVGVSYEQYF. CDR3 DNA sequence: TGCAGCGCTAGCCGTGTGGGAGTTTCCTACGAGCAGTACTTC.

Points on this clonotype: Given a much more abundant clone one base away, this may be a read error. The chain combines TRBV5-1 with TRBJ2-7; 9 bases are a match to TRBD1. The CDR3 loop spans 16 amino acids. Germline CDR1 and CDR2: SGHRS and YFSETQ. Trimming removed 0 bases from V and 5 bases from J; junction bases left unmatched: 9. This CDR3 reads CASSLGSLDRGHEQYF. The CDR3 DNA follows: TGCGCCAGCAGCTTGGGATCTTTGGACAGGGGACACGAGCAGTACTTC.

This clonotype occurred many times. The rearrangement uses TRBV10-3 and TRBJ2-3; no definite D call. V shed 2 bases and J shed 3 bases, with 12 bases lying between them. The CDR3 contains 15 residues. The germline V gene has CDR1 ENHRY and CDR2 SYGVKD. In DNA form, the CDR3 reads TGTGCCATCAGTGAGGATCCGCCGGAAACAGATACGCAGTATTTT. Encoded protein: CAISEDPPETDTQYF.

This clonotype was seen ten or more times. The CDR3 is CSAFRQGETQYF. CDR3 in DNA: TGCAGTGCTTTTCGACAGGGGGAGACCCAGTACTTC. The genes are TRBV20-1 and TRBJ2-5; the match to TRBD1 covers 8 bases. CDR3 length: 12 amino acids. The ends lost 5 bases at V and 5 bases at J; junction bases unmatched: 4. The V gene's germline CDR1 is DFQATT and CDR2 SNEGSKA (reference sequence).

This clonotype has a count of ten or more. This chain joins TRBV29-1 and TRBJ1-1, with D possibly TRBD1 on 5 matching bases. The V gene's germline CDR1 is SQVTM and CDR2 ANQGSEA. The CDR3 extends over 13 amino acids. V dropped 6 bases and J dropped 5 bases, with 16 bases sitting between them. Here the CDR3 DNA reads TGCAGCGTCCTTAGGGGAGGAGGGACTGAAGCTTTCTTT. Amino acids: CSVLRGGGTEAFF.

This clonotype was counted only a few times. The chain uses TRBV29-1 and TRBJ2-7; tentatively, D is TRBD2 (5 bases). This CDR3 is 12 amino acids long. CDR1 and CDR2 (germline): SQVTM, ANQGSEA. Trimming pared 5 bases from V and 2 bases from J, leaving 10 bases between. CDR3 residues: CSVFGLTYEQYF. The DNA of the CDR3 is TGCAGCGTTTTTGGACTGACCTACGAGCAGTACTTC.

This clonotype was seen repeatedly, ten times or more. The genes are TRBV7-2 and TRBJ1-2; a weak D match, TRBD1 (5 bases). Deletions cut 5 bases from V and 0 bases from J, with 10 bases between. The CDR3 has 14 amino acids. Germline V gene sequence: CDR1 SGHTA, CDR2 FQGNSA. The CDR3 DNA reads TGTGCCAGCAGCCAATGGGGGGCTAACTATGGCTACACCTTC. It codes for CASSQWGANYGYTF.

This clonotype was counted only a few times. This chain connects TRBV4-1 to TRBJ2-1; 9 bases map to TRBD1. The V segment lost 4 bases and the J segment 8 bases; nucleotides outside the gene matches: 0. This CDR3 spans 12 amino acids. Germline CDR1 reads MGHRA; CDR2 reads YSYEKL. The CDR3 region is CASSRTGDEQFF. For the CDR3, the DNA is TGCGCCAGCAGCCGGACAGGGGATGAGCAGTTCTTC.

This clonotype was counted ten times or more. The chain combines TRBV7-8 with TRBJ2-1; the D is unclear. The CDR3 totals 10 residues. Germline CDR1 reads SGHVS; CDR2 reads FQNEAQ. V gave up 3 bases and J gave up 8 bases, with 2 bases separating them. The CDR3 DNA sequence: TGTGCCAGCAGCTTGGATGAGCAGTTCTTC. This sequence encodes CASSLDEQFF.